This TCR beta chain is drawn from a study of T cells in Graves' hyperthyroidism and ophthalmopathy. Overall study context: The initial diagnosis was the point when peripheral blood was collected, ahead of any treatment. Study-wide findings and caveats: From stable hyperthyroidism, ophthalmopathy was separated by a 13 V-J model. Blood also held most thyroid clonotypes expanded beyond 0.001.

Ophthalmopathy cases met thresholds of Clinical Activity Score at least 3, NOSPECS grade at least 4 and duration under 3 months. Many counts were recorded for this clonotype. Antigen: not known. Amplification targeted TCR beta CDR3 regions from RNA transcripts. With the HTBI primer set, the TCR CDR3 went through a first round of RT-PCR. Each CDR3 protein gets one entry after TCRdb re-called the multiplex PCR reads with MiXCR. The table records 500,000 to 750,000 distinct CDR3 sequences, approximately 15% of them present only once. CDR1 is SQVTM, CDR2 ANQGSEA, per germline. After removal of 4 bases from V and 6 bases from J, the junction contained 8 bases not matched to a gene. The length of the CDR3 is 14 residues.

Sequencing was carried out using blood. The gene calls are TRBV29-1 and TRBJ2-3; 9 nucleotides line up with TRBD1. This receptor was obtained from a young woman with Graves' ophthalmopathy. Here the CDR3 reads CSVVPPGQGDTQYF. The CDR3 DNA reads TGCAGCGTTGTACCCCCGGGACAGGGTGATACGCAGTATTTT.